This TCR beta chain was recorded in a study of beta chain features in type 1 diabetes. Overall study findings and caveats: Significant though moderate, a shortening of TCRB CDR3s appeared in all four CD4+ subsets of Type 1 diabetes patients.

cDNA synthesis used the whole RNA isolate, giving expressed TCRB sequences. Sequencing was performed with immunoSEQ multiplex PCR; in TCRdb, only in-frame clones are kept and a portion is missing. The data contain 130,000 or so clones, approximately 15% of them singletons. The sample holds a few counts of this clone. No antigen is known for it. V lost 3 bases, J lost 0 bases, and 14 bases lay in between. Germline V gene sequence: CDR1 SGHRS, CDR2 YFSETQ. The CDR3 length is 16 residues. The gene calls are TRBV5-1 and TRBJ2-3; D possibly corresponds to TRBD1 (5 bases). This clonotype was sampled from a man younger than 35 with type 1 diabetes. Sequenced sample: central memory CD4+ T cells from blood. The DNA of the CDR3 is TGCGCCAGCAGCTCCACCTCGTACAGGAGCACAGATACGCAGTATTTT. Its translation is CASSSTSYRSTDTQYF. Using reference TRBV5-1 and TRBJ2-3 for the parts outside the CDR3, the full variable domain is KAGVTQTPRYLIKTRGQQVTLSCSPISGHRSVSWYQQTPGQGLQFLFEYFSETQRNKGNFPGRFSGRQFSNSRSEMNVSTLELGDSALYLCASSSTSYRSTDTQYFGPGTRLTVL.